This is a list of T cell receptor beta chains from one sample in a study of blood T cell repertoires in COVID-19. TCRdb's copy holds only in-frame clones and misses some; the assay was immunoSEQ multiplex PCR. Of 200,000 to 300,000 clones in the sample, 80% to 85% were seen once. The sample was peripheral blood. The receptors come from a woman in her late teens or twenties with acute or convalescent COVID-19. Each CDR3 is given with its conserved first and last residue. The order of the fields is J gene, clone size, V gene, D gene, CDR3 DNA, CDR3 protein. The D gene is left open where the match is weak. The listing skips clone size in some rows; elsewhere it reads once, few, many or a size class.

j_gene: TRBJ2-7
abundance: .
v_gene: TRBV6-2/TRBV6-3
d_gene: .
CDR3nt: TGTGCCAGCAGTCCACAGCACGAGCAGTACTTC
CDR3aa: CASSPQHEQYF

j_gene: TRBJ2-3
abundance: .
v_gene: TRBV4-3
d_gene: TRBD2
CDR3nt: TGCGCCAGCAGCCAGGGAGGGCGGGTGGTAGATACGCAGTATTTT
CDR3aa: CASSQGGRVVDTQYF

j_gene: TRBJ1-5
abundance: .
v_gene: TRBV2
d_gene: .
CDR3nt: TGTGCCAGCAGTGACTGGTCAGGGGACGACAATCAGCCCCAGCATTTT
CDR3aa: CASSDWSGDDNQPQHF

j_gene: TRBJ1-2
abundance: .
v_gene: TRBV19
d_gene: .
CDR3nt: TGTGCCAGTAGTATCCCCACGGGTGGGAACTATGGCTACACCTTC
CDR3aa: CASSIPTGGNYGYTF

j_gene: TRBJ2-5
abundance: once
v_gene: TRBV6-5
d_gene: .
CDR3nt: TGTGCCAGCAGTTACTCCCCTCTTGAGACCCAGTACTTC
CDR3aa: CASSYSPLETQYF

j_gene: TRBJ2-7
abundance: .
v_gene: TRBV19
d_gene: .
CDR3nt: TGTGCCAGTAGTATAGCGGGAGCGTACGAGCAGTACTTC
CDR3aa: CASSIAGAYEQYF

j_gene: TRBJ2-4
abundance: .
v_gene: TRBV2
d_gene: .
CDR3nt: TGTGCCAGCAGTGCGACAGGACTTATAGCCAAAAACATTCAGTACTTC
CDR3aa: CASSATGLIAKNIQYF

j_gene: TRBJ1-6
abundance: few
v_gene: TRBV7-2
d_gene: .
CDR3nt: TGTGCCAGCAGCTCTATCCTCCTCGTCCCGGCCTATAATTCACCCCTCCACTTT
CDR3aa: CASSSILLVPAYNSPLHF

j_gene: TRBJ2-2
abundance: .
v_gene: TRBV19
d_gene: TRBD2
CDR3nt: TGTGCCAGTAGACCTGGGATAGCGGGGAACACCGGGGAGCTGTTTTTT
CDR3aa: CASRPGIAGNTGELFF

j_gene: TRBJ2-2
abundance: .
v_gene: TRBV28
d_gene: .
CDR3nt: TGTGCCAGCAGTTTCGCAGGGACCGGGGAGCTGTTTTTT
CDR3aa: CASSFAGTGELFF

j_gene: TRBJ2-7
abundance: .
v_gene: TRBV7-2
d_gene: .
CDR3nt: TGTGCCAGCAGCTTGGGGGCTAGCTCCTACGAGCAGTACTTC
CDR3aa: CASSLGASSYEQYF

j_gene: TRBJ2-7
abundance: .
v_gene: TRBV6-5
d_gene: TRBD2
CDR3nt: TGTGCCAGCAGAGGGACTAGCGGGAGACAAGGGGAGCAGTACTTC
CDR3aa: CASRGTSGRQGEQYF

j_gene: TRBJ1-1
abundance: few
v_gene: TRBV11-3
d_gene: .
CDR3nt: TGTGCCAGCAGCGGACGGACTGGATCCAACACTGAAGCTTTCTTT
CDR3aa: CASSGRTGSNTEAFF

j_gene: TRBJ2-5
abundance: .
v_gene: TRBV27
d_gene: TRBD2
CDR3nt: TGTGCCAGCAGTTTGGCGGGAGGGCCGGAGACCCAGTACTTC
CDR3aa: CASSLAGGPETQYF

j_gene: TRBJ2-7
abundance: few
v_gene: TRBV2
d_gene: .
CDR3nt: TGTGCCAGCATGGCGGACTGGCTCTACGAGCAGTACTTC
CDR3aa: CASMADWLYEQYF

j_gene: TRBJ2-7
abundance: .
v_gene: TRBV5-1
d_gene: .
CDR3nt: TGCGCCAGCAGCTTGTCCGACAGCGGGTTCTCTCCCACCGATGAGCAGTACTTC
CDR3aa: CASSLSDSGFSPTDEQYF

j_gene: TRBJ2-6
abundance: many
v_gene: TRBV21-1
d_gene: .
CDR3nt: TGTGCCAGCAGCACCTTCCGAGGGGGCATGGCCCTAGCTGGGGCCAACGTCCTGACTTTC
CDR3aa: CASSTFRGGMALAGANVLTF

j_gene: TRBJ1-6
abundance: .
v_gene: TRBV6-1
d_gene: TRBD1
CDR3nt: TGTGCCAGCAGTGAAATCAGGGGGCGGAATTCACCCCTCCACTTT
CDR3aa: CASSEIRGRNSPLHF

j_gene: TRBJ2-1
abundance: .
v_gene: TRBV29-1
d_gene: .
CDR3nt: TGCAGCGTCGACTGGGGAGTTGAGCAGTTCTTC
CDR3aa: CSVDWGVEQFF

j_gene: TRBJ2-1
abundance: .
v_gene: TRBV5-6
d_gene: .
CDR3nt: TGTGCCAGCAGCGGCGGTATCTCCTACAATGAGCAGTTCTTC
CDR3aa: CASSGGISYNEQFF

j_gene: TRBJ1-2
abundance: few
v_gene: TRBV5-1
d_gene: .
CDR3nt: TGCGCCAGCAGCCGGGAGTCTAACTATGGCTACACCTTC
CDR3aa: CASSRESNYGYTF

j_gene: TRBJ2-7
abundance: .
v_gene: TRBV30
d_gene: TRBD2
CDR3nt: TGTGCCTGGAGGAGAGGATGGCTAGCGGGAGCGGGCGAGCAGTACTTC
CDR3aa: CAWRRGWLAGAGEQYF

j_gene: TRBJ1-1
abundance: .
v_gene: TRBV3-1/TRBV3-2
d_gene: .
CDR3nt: TGTGCCAGCAGCTCTCGACAGGAGAACACTGAAGCTTTCTTT
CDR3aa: CASSSRQENTEAFF

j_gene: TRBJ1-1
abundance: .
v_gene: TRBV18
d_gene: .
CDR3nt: TGTGCCAGCTCACCAGACGGACTAAACACTGAAGCTTTCTTT
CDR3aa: CASSPDGLNTEAFF

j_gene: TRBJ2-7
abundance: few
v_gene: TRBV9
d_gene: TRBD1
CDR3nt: TGTGCCAGCAGCGTATCCGACAGGGGCTACGAGCAGTACTTC
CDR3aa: CASSVSDRGYEQYF

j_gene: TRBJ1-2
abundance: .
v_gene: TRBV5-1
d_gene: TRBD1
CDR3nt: TGCGCCAGCAGCTTTAGGCCCGGGACAGGGGGAACTGATGGCTACACCTTC
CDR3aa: CASSFRPGTGGTDGYTF

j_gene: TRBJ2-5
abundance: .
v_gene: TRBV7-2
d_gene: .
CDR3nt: TGTGCCAGCAGCTTAGGGACACAAGGCCAAGAGACCCAGTACTTC
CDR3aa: CASSLGTQGQETQYF

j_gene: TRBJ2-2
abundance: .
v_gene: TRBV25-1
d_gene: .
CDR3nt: TGTGCCAGCAGTGCTGACGGGTACTTACCCACCGGGGAGCTGTTTTTT
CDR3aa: CASSADGYLPTGELFF

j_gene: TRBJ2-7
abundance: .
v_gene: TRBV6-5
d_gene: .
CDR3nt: TGTGCCAGCACAAAGGGGGGGGCGTACGAGCAGTACTTC
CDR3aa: CASTKGGAYEQYF

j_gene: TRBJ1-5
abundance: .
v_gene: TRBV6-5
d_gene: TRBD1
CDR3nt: TGTGCCAGCACAGACAGGGGTAGCCAGCCCCAGCATTTT
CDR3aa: CASTDRGSQPQHF

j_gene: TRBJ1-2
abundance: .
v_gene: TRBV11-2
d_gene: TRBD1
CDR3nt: TGTGCCAGCAGGGACCCCGGGACAGTCGACTATGGCTACACCTTC
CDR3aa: CASRDPGTVDYGYTF

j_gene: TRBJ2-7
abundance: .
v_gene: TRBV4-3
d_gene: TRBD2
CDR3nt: TGCGCCAGCAGCCAAAAGGGGACTAGCGGGAGGCAGTACTTC
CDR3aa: CASSQKGTSGRQYF

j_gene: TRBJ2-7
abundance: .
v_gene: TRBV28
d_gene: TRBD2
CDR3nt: TGTGCCAGCAGTTCCTCGAAGAAACTAGCGGGATTGTACGAGCAGTACTTC
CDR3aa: CASSSSKKLAGLYEQYF

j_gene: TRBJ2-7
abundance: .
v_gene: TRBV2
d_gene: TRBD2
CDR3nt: TGTGCCAGCAGGACCCTAGCGGGAGGATCCTACGAGCAGTACTTC
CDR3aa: CASRTLAGGSYEQYF

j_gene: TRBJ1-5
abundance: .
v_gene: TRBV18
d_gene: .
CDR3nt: TGTGCCAGCTCACCAGGTGGCGGTCAGCCCCAGCATTTT
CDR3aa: CASSPGGGQPQHF

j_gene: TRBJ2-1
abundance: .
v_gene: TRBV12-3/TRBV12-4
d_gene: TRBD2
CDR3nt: TGTGCCAGCAGTTTAGCGGCTAGCGGGCAGTTCTTC
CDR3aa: CASSLAASGQFF

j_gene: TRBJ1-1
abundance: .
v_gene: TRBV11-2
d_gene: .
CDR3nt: TGTGCCAGCAGCTTAACCCTAGGATCTGAAGCTTTCTTT
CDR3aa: CASSLTLGSEAFF

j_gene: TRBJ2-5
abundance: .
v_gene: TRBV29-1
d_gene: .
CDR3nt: TGCAGCGTTGTATCGGAGACCCAGTACTTC
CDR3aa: CSVVSETQYF

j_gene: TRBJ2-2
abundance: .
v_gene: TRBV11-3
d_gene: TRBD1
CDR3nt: TGTGCCAGCAGCTCCGGACAGGGTCGCGGCACCGGGGAGCTGTTTTTT
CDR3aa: CASSSGQGRGTGELFF